The TCR beta chain under discussion was sequenced for a study of T-cell reconstitution after alpha-beta-depleted transplantation in children. The CDR3 contains 11 residues. V was shortened by 8 bases and J by 3 bases, with 8 bases between the two germline ends. Germline assignment: CDR1 ENHRY and CDR2 SYGVKD. As it was prepared, the TCRbeta library received unique molecular identifiers. Each CDR3 protein gets one entry after TCRdb re-called the PCR reads with MiXCR. The sample lists about 340,000 distinct CDR3 sequences; 16% were seen once. Study-wide results and limits: The study traced high day-60 TCRbeta diversity in some patients to surviving recipient T cells and thymic progenitors. Approximately two months post-transplant, alpha-beta T cells reportedly originated from several hundred expanded graft clones. The authors attributed T-cell counts and diversity one year after transplant mostly to newly produced T cells.

This clonotype was picked up a small number of times. Its target is unknown. Sequences were derived from PBMCs, mostly from graft donor cells, sampled 360 days after TCRalphabeta/CD19-depleted stem cell transplant. This TCR was sampled from a male patient between 2 and 10 years old who had a stem cell transplant for acute lymphoblastic leukemia, so the T cells may come from the graft donor. The V gene is TRBV10-3, the J gene TRBJ2-7; D remains ambiguous. The CDR3 protein is CAILVDYEQYF. The DNA of the CDR3 is TGTGCCATCCTAGTTGACTACGAGCAGTACTTC.